This T cell receptor (beta chain) stems from a study of chemoradiotherapy in HPV16-positive cancers. Across the study: Functional T-cell assays on a couple of HPV16-positive patients' cells defined candidate HPV-specific clones and common TCR motifs. Study-level points and caveats: Candidate HPV-specific clones and E7-related TCR motifs grew in tumor during treatment.

Clones were sequenced by immunoSEQ multiplex PCR, and TCRdb holds only the in-frame ones, with some missing. The sample lists tens of thousands of clones, roughly 80% occurring once. The CDR3 sequence is 12 residues long. Germline CDR1 reads SQVTM; CDR2 reads ANQGSEA. V dropped 5 bases and J dropped 3 bases, with 5 bases sitting between them. This clone was seen just once. The antigen is unknown. The chain has TRBV29-1 and TRBJ2-6, with D unclear. The material was blood, obtained from a patient who underwent chemoradiotherapy. This clonotype was obtained from a human donor with HPV-associated anogenital cancer. The CDR3 bases are TGCAGCGTTCCTGTTGGGGCCAACGTCCTGACTTTC. Encoded protein: CSVPVGANVLTF.